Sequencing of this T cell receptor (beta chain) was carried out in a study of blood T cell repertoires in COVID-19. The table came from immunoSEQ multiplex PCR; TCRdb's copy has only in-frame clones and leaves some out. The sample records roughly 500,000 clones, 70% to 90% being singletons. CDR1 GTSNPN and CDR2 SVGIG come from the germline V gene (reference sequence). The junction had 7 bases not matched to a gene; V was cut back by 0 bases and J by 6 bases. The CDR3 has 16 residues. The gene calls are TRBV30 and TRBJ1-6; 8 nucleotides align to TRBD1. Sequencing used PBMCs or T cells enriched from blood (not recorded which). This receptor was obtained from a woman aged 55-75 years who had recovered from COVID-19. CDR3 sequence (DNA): TGTGCCTGGAGTGTACGCTCCACAGGGGGTAATTCACCCCTCCACTTT. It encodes CAWSVRSTGGNSPLHF.